The 27 T cell receptor beta chains below come from one sample, sequenced in a study of PD-L1 blockade in urothelial cancer. Here immunoSEQ multiplex PCR was the method, and the copy in TCRdb shows in-frame clones only, minus some. The sample carries more than 350 clones, around two fifths recorded once. The material was tumor tissue, obtained before atezolizumab (anti-PD-L1) treatment. The receptors here all came from a man aged 55 to 70 with urothelial cancer.

The chain's CDR3 is CASSAQNEETQYF. The CDR3, as DNA: TGTGCCAGCTCGGCTCAGAACGAAGAGACCCAGTACTTC. The genes are TRBV18 and TRBJ2-5; D unresolved. CDR1 KGHSH and CDR2 LQKENI come from the germline V gene. There are 13 residues in the CDR3. The V and J ends lost 6 bases and 3 bases respectively, with 11 bases between them.

This clone was seen only a few times. This chain links TRBV6-8 with TRBJ2-7; no firm D call. V shed 2 bases and J shed 2 bases, with 10 bases lying between them. CDR1 is MNHGY, CDR2 SAAAGT, per germline. This CDR3 comprises 14 residues. CDR3 nucleotides: TGTGCCAGCAGTTACAGGGCCGAGGCCTACGAGCAGTACTTC. Amino acids: CASSYRAEAYEQYF.

V usage is TRBV6-7 and J usage is TRBJ2-7, with 9 bases that match TRBD1. TRBV6-7 is an ORF; its function is uncertain. V lost 10 bases, J lost 1 base, and 5 bases stayed unmatched. This CDR3 region has 13 residues. The CDR3 DNA reads TGTGCCATAGACAGGGGGACATCCTACGAGCAGTACTTC. Encoded protein: CAIDRGTSYEQYF.

This clone rates as large. The gene calls are TRBV11-3 and TRBJ1-1, with TRBD1 as a possible D gene (5 bases). The germline gives CDR1 SGHNT, CDR2 YENEEA. Trimming took 5 bases from V and 0 from J, leaving 13 bases between them. The CDR3 has 15 amino acids. CDR3 sequence (DNA): TGTGCCAGCAGCCATCGAGGCAGGGTGAACACTGAAGCTTTCTTT. Translating gives CASSHRGRVNTEAFF.

The chain links TRBV6-8 to TRBJ2-1; D perhaps matches TRBD1 (7 bases). The germline gives CDR1 MNHGY, CDR2 SAAAGT. This CDR3 comprises 17 residues. V dropped 7 bases and J dropped 5 bases, with 24 bases sitting between them. CDR3 DNA sequence: TGTGCCAGCACTCGCGGGGCGACAGGGAAAGCGAACAATGAGCAGTTCTTC. This codes for CASTRGATGKANNEQFF.

This clone was counted a few times. The rearrangement links TRBV15 to TRBJ2-1, with 7 bases lining up with TRBD1. V was pared by 3 bases and J by 5 bases, with 10 bases of the junction left unmatched. The germline V gene encodes CDR1 LNHNV and CDR2 YYDKDF (reference sequence). The CDR3 extends over 16 amino acids. The CDR3 bases are TGTGCCACCAGCAGGTCCGGGACAGCGCGGCACAATGAGCAGTTCTTC. Its protein is CATSRSGTARHNEQFF. The full variable domain, with the rest looked up from reference TRBV15 and TRBJ2-1, is DAMVIQNPRYQVTQFGKPVTLSCSQTLNHNVMYWYQQKSSQAPKLLFHYYDKDFNNEADTPDNFQSRRPNTSFCFLDIRSPGLGDTAMYLCATSRSGTARHNEQFFGPGTRLTVL.

The table lists this clone with a count of one. The chain links TRBV19 to TRBJ2-1, with 9 bases identical to TRBD2. Germline CDR1 LNHDA, CDR2 SQIVND (reference sequence). The CDR3 totals 13 residues. The junction had 5 bases not matched to a gene; V was cut back by 6 bases and J by 8 bases. The CDR3 protein is CASRGLAQHEQFF. The DNA of the CDR3 is TGTGCCAGTAGGGGACTAGCTCAACATGAGCAGTTCTTC.

This chain links TRBV28 with TRBJ2-7; D not resolved. Germline V gives CDR1 MDHEN, CDR2 SYDVKM. The CDR3 has 12 residues. With 4 bases removed from V and 4 bases from J, the gap between germline ends came to 8 bases. Written as DNA, the CDR3 is TGTGCCAGCAGTTGGGTCGGGTACGAGCAGTACTTC. It specifies CASSWVGYEQYF.

The chain joins TRBV29-1 to TRBJ2-7; the match to TRBD2 covers 12 bases. There are 15 residues in the CDR3. Germline V gene lookup returns CDR1 SQVTM and CDR2 ANQGSEA. The J segment lost 4 bases and the V segment lost 5 bases, leaving 9 bases of the junction unmatched. The chain's CDR3 is CSVKRRLAGVYEQYF. DNA for the CDR3: TGCAGCGTTAAAAGGCGACTAGCGGGAGTTTACGAGCAGTACTTC.

V and J are TRBV29-1 and TRBJ2-4; 11 nucleotides line up with TRBD1. The J segment lost 1 base and the V segment lost 4 bases, leaving 9 bases of the junction unmatched. Germline assignment: CDR1 SQVTM and CDR2 ANQGSEA. The CDR3 length is 17 residues. As DNA, the CDR3 is TGCAGCGTTGTGGGACAGGGGGGGGACAGGGCCAAAAACATTCAGTACTTC. As protein: CSVVGQGGDRAKNIQYF.

By sample share, this clone is large. J is TRBJ1-4 and V is TRBV11-3; TRBD1 agrees at 8 bases. J was trimmed by 6 bases and V by 3 bases; bases with no gene match: 18. Germline loops: CDR1 SGHNT, CDR2 YENEEA. This CDR3 spans 19 amino acids. Here the CDR3 reads CASSLARGQGAPIDEKLFF. CDR3 DNA: TGTGCCAGCAGCTTGGCCCGAGGGCAGGGGGCGCCCATAGATGAAAAACTGTTTTTT.

The V and J genes are TRBV9 and TRBJ2-4; D is unclear. The CDR3 is made up of 16 amino acids. With 0 bases removed from V and 3 bases from J, the gap between germline ends came to 13 bases. Germline V lookup: CDR1 SGDLS, CDR2 YYNGEE. CDR3 amino acids: CASSVASAKGKNIQYF. As DNA, the CDR3 is TGTGCCAGCAGCGTAGCGTCAGCCAAAGGCAAAAACATTCAGTACTTC.

V is TRBV30 and J is TRBJ2-6; 8 bases line up with TRBD1. Looked up from germline, CDR1 is GTSNPN and CDR2 is SVGIG (reference sequence). The CDR3 spans 15 residues. Trimming removed 5 bases from V and 0 bases from J; junction bases left unmatched: 3. The CDR3 is CAWGTGGSGANVLTF. The CDR3 bases are TGTGCCTGGGGAACAGGGGGCTCTGGGGCCAACGTCCTGACTTTC.

This sequence joins TRBV5-1 and TRBJ1-1; TRBD1 is a possible D gene (5 bases). V was pared by 1 base and J by 1 base, with 11 bases between. The CDR3 sequence is 15 residues long. Germline loops: CDR1 SGHRS, CDR2 YFSETQ. In DNA form, the CDR3 reads TGCGCCAGCAGCTTGATAGACAGTACGAACACTGAAGCTTTCTTT. Protein product: CASSLIDSTNTEAFF.

V is TRBV29-1 and J is TRBJ1-2; no firm D call. Trimming removed 1 base at V and 8 bases at J, with 11 bases between. The CDR3 sequence is 12 residues long. Germline V gives CDR1 SQVTM, CDR2 ANQGSEA. CDR3 region: CSVEGNRMGYTF. CDR3 in DNA: TGCAGCGTTGAAGGAAACCGCATGGGCTACACCTTC.

V gene TRBV11-3 combines with J gene TRBJ1-1; D perhaps matches TRBD1 (5 bases). The germline V and J ends were trimmed by 4 bases and 0 bases, with 12 bases remaining between them. Looked up from germline, CDR1 is SGHNT and CDR2 is YENEEA. CDR3 length equals 15 residues. The CDR3 region is CASSWSGLLNTEAFF. The CDR3 DNA reads TGTGCCAGCAGCTGGTCGGGACTCCTGAACACTGAAGCTTTCTTT.

This clone was counted between two and nine times. The chain has TRBV7-6 and TRBJ1-6, with a tentative D call TRBD1 (6 bases). V lost 1 base, J lost 7 bases, and 8 bases lay in between. Looked up from germline, CDR1 is SGHVS and CDR2 is FNYEAQ. This CDR3 has 14 amino acids. The DNA for the CDR3 is TGTGCCAGCAGCTTAGAAACAGGGAATTCACCCCTCCACTTT. Translating gives CASSLETGNSPLHF.

The chain carries TRBV18 and TRBJ2-2; tentatively, D is TRBD2 (5 bases). Per germline, CDR1 KGHSH and CDR2 LQKENI. Trimming stripped 0 bases from V and 7 bases from J, with 15 bases between. This CDR3 contains 16 residues. CDR3: CASSPPVSGKGGELFF. The CDR3 region has the DNA TGTGCCAGCTCACCACCGGTGTCGGGGAAAGGCGGGGAGCTGTTTTTT. The full variable domain, with the rest looked up from reference TRBV18 and TRBJ2-2, is NAGVMQNPRHLVRRRGQEARLRCSPMKGHSHVYWYRQLPEEGLKFMVYLQKENIIDESGMPKERFSAEFPKEGPSILRIQQVVRGDSAAYFCASSPPVSGKGGELFFGEGSRLTVL.

This chain connects TRBV28 to TRBJ2-7; D is unresolved. Trimming removed 3 bases from V and 3 bases from J, with 9 bases in between. This CDR3 is 13 amino acids long. Germline values: CDR1 MDHEN, CDR2 SYDVKM. CDR3 sequence reads: CASSLGIFYEQYF. In nucleotides, the CDR3 is TGTGCCAGCAGTTTGGGTATCTTCTACGAGCAGTACTTC. The full variable domain, in which reference TRBV28 and TRBJ2-7 provide the parts outside the CDR3, is DVKVTQSSRYLVKRTGEKVFLECVQDMDHENMFWYRQDPGLGLRLIYFSYDVKMKEKGDIPEGYSVSREKKERFSLILESASTNQTSMYLCASSLGIFYEQYFGPGTRLTVT.

This clone was detected only a few times. The chain employs TRBV9 and TRBJ2-7; 8 bases are shared with TRBD1. V was pared by 5 bases and J by 7 bases, with 11 bases of the junction left unmatched. The length of the CDR3 is 14 residues. Germline V gene lookup returns CDR1 SGDLS and CDR2 YYNGEE. The CDR3 DNA sequence: TGTGCCAGCAGGACAGGGGCGATCTCTGGGGAGCAGTACTTC. It codes for CASRTGAISGEQYF.

The sample holds a few counts of this clone. The V gene is TRBV11-3, the J gene TRBJ1-4; the match to TRBD1 covers 8 bases. This CDR3 is 18 amino acids long. The V and J ends lost 4 bases and 0 bases, in that order; junction bases with no gene match: 10. Germline V gives CDR1 SGHNT, CDR2 YENEEA. The CDR3 loop reads CASSSTDRAVATNEKLFF. The CDR3 DNA sequence: TGTGCCAGCAGCTCCACGGACAGGGCGGTTGCAACTAATGAAAAACTGTTTTTT.

This clone was picked up a small number of times. The chain employs TRBV4-1 and TRBJ1-2, with TRBD1 as a possible D gene (6 bases). Trimming shortened V by 4 bases and J by 5 bases, and 20 bases separated the two germline ends. Germline V gene lookup returns CDR1 MGHRA and CDR2 YSYEKL. The CDR3 sequence is 16 residues long. The CDR3 here is CASSLTWDTETYGYTF. For the CDR3, the DNA is TGCGCCAGCAGCCTGACATGGGACACGGAAACATATGGCTACACCTTC.

The chain joins TRBV30 to TRBJ1-4, with D hard to call. Germline CDR1 is GTSNPN and CDR2 is SVGIG (reference sequence). This CDR3 region has 13 residues. Trimming left V 1 base short and J 8 bases short, with 11 bases between. The CDR3 protein is CAWSGGIGEKLFF. The CDR3 DNA sequence: TGTGCCTGGAGTGGGGGTATAGGAGAAAAACTGTTTTTT.

The rearrangement uses TRBV9 and TRBJ1-6; D might be TRBD1 (6 bases). This CDR3 has 16 residues. The germline V gene encodes CDR1 SGDLS and CDR2 YYNGEE. V lost 0 bases and J 2 bases, leaving 9 bases between the germline ends. DNA of the CDR3: TGTGCCAGCAGCGTAGCCTCAGGGGCCTATAATTCACCCCTCCACTTT. Its translation: CASSVASGAYNSPLHF.

This sequence joins TRBV19 and TRBJ1-2, with TRBD1 identical over 10 bases. V was pared by 6 bases and J by 5 bases, with 9 bases of the junction left unmatched. In germline, CDR1 is LNHDA, CDR2 SQIVND (reference sequence). The CDR3 spans 15 residues. The CDR3 DNA reads as TGTGCCAGTAGCATTTCCGGGGACAGGGGTTATGGCTACACCTTC. Amino acids: CASSISGDRGYGYTF.

This clone was detected only a few times. CDR3 protein: CASRDMKGYNEQFF. The CDR3 nucleotides are TGTGCCAGCAGGGACATGAAAGGGTACAATGAGCAGTTCTTC. The chain couples TRBV6-8 to TRBJ2-1; tentative D call: TRBD1 (5 bases). Trimming cost V 6 bases and J 4 bases, with 13 bases left between them. CDR1 MNHGY and CDR2 SAAAGT come from the germline V gene. The CDR3 sequence is 14 residues long.

This clone was found a few times. The chain has TRBV30 and TRBJ1-1; possible D gene TRBD1, 5 bases. V dropped 0 bases and J dropped 5 bases, with 13 bases sitting between them. This CDR3 comprises 14 residues. CDR1 and CDR2 from the germline V gene are GTSNPN and SVGIG (reference sequence). DNA for the CDR3: TGTGCCTGGAGTGTAAGCGGGGCGGCGACTGAAGCTTTCTTT. It specifies CAWSVSGAATEAFF.